This T cell receptor (beta chain) was observed in a study of cytomegalovirus exposure and HLA in healthy donors. Whole-study results and caveats: Data from an earlier analysis indicated that most TCR beta V segments were productive either about 87% or about 30% of the time. Later analysis associated a missense DCLRE1C variant with TCR beta V- and J-gene trimming.

The CDR3 runs to 16 residues. The germline V gene has CDR1 SGHAT and CDR2 FQNNGV. V shed 1 base and J shed 3 bases, with 15 bases lying between them. With 60 Vbeta and 13 Jbeta primers, the PCR was carried out. Here immunoSEQ multiplex PCR was the method, and the copy in TCRdb shows in-frame clones only, minus some. The sample consists of 150,000 to 200,000 clones, about four fifths of them appearing once. In the case of this clone: Its target is not known.

This TCR came from a female donor in good health and CMV-seronegative. This rearrangement joins TRBV11-2 to TRBJ2-5; a possible D gene is TRBD1 (7 bases). The sample comprised PBMCs. Here the CDR3 reads CASSLVGGTAKETQYF. DNA of the CDR3: TGTGCCAGCAGCTTAGTAGGGGGGACAGCTAAAGAGACCCAGTACTTC.